This T cell receptor (beta chain) originates from a study of blood T cell repertoires in COVID-19. Study-level background: There were acute and convalescent COVID-19 samples, and they came from the United States, Italy and Spain.

Authors' methods: It was from reference gene primer amplification that nucleated cell counts were estimated. The method was immunoSEQ multiplex PCR; TCRdb's version includes in-frame clones alone and lacks a portion of them. V and J calls and clone size come straight from that table; D and trimming were deduced from the DNA. The sample lists some 250,000 clones, around 90% seen once, with roughly 0.8% in the top ten. Trimming shortened V by 6 bases and J by 5 bases, and 7 bases separated the two germline ends. Germline V lookup: CDR1 MNHEY, CDR2 SVGAGI. This CDR3 comprises 11 residues. The receptor comes from a woman aged 25 to 39 with acute or convalescent COVID-19. The rearrangement links TRBV6-5 to TRBJ1-2; possibly TRBD1 for D (6 bases). What was sequenced was peripheral blood. The CDR3: CASRQGYGYTF. For the CDR3, the DNA is TGTGCCAGCAGGCAGGGGTATGGCTACACCTTC.